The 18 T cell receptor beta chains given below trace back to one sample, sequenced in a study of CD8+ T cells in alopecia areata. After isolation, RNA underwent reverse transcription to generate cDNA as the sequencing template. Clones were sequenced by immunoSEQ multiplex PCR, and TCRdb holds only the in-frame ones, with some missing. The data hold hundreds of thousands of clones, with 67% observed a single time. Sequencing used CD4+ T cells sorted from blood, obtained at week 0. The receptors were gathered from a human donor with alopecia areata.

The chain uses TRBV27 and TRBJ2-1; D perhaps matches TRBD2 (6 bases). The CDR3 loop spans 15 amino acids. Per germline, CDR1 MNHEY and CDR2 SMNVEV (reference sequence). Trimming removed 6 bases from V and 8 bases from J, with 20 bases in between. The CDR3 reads CASSPLATAGDEQFF. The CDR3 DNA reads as TGTGCCAGCAGCCCTCTAGCGACTGCCGGGGATGAGCAGTTCTTC.

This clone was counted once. This chain's CDR3 is CASSLGEDTQYF. Written as DNA, the CDR3 is TGCGCCAGCAGCTTGGGAGAAGATACGCAGTATTTT. This chain uses TRBV5-1 with TRBJ2-3, with D unresolved. This CDR3 comprises 12 residues. Germline CDR1 and CDR2: SGHRS and YFSETQ. Deletions cut 0 bases from V and 5 bases from J, with 4 bases between.

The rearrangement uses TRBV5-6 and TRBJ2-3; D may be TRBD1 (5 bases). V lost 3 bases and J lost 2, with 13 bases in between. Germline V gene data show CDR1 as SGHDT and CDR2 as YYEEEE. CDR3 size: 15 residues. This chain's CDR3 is CASSWSGPSTDTQYF. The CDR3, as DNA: TGTGCCAGCAGCTGGTCAGGGCCCTCCACAGATACGCAGTATTTT. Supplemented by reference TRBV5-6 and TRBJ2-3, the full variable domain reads DAGVTQSPTHLIKTRGQQVTLRCSPKSGHDTVSWYQQALGQGPQFIFQYYEEEERQRGNFPDRFSGHQFPNYSSELNVNALLLGDSALYLCASSWSGPSTDTQYFGPGTRLTVL.

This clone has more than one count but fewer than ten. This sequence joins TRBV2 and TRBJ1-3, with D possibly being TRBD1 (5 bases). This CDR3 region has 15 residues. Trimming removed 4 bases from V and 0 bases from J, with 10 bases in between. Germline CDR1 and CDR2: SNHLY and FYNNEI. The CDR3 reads CASSGQGFSGNTIYF. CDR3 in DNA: TGTGCCAGCAGTGGCCAGGGATTCTCTGGAAACACCATATATTTT. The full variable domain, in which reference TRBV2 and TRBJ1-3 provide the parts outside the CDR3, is EPEVTQTPSHQVTQMGQEVILRCVPISNHLYFYWYRQILGQKVEFLVSFYNNEISEKSEIFDDQFSVERPDGSNFTLKIRSTKLEDSAMYFCASSGQGFSGNTIYFGEGSWLTVV.

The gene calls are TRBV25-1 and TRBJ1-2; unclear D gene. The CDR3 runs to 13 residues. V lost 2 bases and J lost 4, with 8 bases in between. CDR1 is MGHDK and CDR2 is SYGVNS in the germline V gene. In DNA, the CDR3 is TGTGCCAGCAGTGAAGAGTCTCGCTATGGCTACACCTTC. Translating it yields CASSEESRYGYTF.

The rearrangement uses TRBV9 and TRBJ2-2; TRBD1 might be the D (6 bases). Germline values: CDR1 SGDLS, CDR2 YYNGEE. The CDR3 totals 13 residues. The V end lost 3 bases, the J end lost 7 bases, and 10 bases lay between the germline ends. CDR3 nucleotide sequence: TGTGCCAGCAGCGAGCAGGGGTTCGGGGAGCTGTTTTTT. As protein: CASSEQGFGELFF.

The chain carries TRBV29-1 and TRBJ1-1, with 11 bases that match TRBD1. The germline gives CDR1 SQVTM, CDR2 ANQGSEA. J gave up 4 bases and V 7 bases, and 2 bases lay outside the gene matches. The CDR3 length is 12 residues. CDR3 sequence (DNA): TGCAGCGCTGGGACAGGGGGCACTGAAGCTTTCTTT. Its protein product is CSAGTGGTEAFF.

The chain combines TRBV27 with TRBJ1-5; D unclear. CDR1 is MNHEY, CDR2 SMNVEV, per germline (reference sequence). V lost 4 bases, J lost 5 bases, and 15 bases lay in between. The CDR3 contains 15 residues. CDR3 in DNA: TGTGCCAGCAGTTCAGGACTCCAAAGGGATCAGCCCCAGCATTTT. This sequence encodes CASSSGLQRDQPQHF.

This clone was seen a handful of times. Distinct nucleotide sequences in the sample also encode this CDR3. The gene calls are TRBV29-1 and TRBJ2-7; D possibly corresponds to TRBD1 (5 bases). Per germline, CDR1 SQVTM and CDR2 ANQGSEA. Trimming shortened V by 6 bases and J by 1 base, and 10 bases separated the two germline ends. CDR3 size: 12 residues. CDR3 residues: CSVGDLSYEQYF. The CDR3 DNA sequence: TGCAGCGTAGGGGATTTATCCTACGAGCAGTACTTC.

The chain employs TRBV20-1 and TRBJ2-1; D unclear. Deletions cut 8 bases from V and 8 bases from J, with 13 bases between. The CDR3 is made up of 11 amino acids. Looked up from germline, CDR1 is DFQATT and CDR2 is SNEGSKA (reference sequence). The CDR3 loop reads CSTSRGDEQFF. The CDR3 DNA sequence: TGCAGTACAAGCAGAGGAGATGAGCAGTTCTTC.

In nucleotides, the CDR3 is TGCAGCGTAATAGGGTTAGCCAAAAACATTCAGTACTTC. Protein: CSVIGLAKNIQYF. J is TRBJ2-4 and V is TRBV29-1; D unresolved. Per the germline V gene, CDR1 is SQVTM and CDR2 is ANQGSEA. The CDR3 contains 13 residues. The V and J ends lost 6 bases and 0 bases respectively, with 9 bases between them.

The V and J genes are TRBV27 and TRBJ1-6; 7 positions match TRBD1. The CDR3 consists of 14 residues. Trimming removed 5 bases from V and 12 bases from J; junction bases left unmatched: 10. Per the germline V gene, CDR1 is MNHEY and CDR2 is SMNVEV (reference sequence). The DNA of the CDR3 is TGTGCCAGCAGTCCCCGGGACAGATTACAACCCCTCCACTTT. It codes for CASSPRDRLQPLHF.

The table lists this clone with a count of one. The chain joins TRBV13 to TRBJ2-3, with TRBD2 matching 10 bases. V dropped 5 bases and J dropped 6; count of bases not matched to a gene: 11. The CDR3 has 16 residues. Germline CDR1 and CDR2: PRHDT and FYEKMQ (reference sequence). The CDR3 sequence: CASSNRAGGPTDTQYF. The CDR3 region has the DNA TGTGCCAGCAGCAACCGAGCGGGGGGGCCCACGGATACGCAGTATTTT.

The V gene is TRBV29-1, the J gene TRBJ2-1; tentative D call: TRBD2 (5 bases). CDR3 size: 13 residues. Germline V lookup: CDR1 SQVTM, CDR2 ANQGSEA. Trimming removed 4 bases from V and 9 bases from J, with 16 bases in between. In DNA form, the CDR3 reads TGCAGCGTTGTGGAGCCGGCGGGCCGTGAGCAGTTCTTC. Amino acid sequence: CSVVEPAGREQFF.

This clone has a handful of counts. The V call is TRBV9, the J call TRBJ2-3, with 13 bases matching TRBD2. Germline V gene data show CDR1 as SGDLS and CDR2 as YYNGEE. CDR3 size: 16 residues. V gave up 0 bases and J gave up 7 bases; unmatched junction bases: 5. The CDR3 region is CASSVGGTSGVHTQYF. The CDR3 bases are TGTGCCAGCAGCGTAGGCGGGACTAGCGGGGTACATACGCAGTATTTT.

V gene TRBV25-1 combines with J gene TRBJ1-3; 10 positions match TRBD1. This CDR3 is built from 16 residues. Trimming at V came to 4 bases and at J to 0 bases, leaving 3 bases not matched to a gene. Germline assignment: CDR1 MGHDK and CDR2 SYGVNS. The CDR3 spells CASSGDRGFSGNTIYF. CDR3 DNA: TGTGCCAGCAGTGGGGACAGGGGATTCTCTGGAAACACCATATATTTT.

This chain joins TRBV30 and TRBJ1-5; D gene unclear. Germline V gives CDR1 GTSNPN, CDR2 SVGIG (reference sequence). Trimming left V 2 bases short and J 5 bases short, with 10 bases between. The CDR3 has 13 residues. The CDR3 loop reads CAWSPAGDQPQHF. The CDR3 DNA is TGTGCCTGGAGTCCCGCAGGAGATCAGCCCCAGCATTTT.

The CDR3 DNA follows: TGTGCCACCGGGCGGGGTGGATTAGATACGCAGTATTTT. This encodes CATGRGGLDTQYF. This chain links TRBV15 with TRBJ2-3; D may be TRBD2 (6 bases). Trimming took 8 bases from V and 5 from J, leaving 14 bases between them. This CDR3 comprises 13 residues. Germline CDR1 and CDR2: LNHNV and YYDKDF (reference sequence). The complete variable domain, with remaining parts taken from reference TRBV15 and TRBJ2-3, reads DAMVIQNPRYQVTQFGKPVTLSCSQTLNHNVMYWYQQKSSQAPKLLFHYYDKDFNNEADTPDNFQSRRPNTSFCFLDIRSPGLGDTAMYLCATGRGGLDTQYFGPGTRLTVL.